This T cell receptor beta chain was captured in a study of T cell responses to AZD1222 COVID-19 vaccine (dated by TCRdb to the early 2020s). Regarding the study in general: TCR sequencing was performed for 230 to 250 trial participants, of whom roughly 200 were given two doses of AZD1222 and roughly 25 were given two doses of MenACWY control vaccine. Trial participants were enrolled into age subgroups of 18-55, 56-69 and 70-plus years, which contained 148, 28 and 57 TCR-sequenced participants, respectively. The paper as a whole reports these results and caveats: In the small 56-69-year group, the increase in depth fell short of significance, most likely because of low power. A significant rise in spike-specific TCR breadth and depth was observed after two AZD1222 doses relative to day 0 and relative to MenACWY recipients. Reportedly, almost half of the unique spike-specific TCRs recognized epitopes lying outside the regions that are mutated in the B.1.351 and B.1.1.7 variants. Conclusions about previously exposed vaccinees were limited because only a handful of AZD1222 recipients were SARS-CoV-2 seropositive at baseline. Participants were mostly white British, with more females than males. The authors suggested clonal diversity may have been underestimated. CD4 TCRs associated with the vaccine covered the entire spike protein, and the dominant responses were in regions 160-218 and 743-854. No day 14 peak-response samples were available, so repertoires were characterized only after the peak T cell response.

The CDR3 regions of human TCRbeta chains were analyzed by immunosequencing. Under the source paper's analysis protocol: Repertoire TCRs were checked for matches against a reference library of SARS-CoV-2-specific TCRs that had been generated using the MIRA antigen-specificity platform. Breadth meant the fraction of unique TCRs that were SARS-CoV-2-associated, whereas depth meant the fraction of total T cells that were SARS-CoV-2-associated. Using the MIRA data, each spike-specific TCR was mapped to the spike region that the TCR reacts to and placed in a CD4 or CD8 class. Log10-transformed breadth and depth values were compared by one-way ANOVA with Sidak's multiple comparisons tests. TCRdb's version of the immuneACCESS table is confined to in-frame rearrangements and falls short of the full clone set. An unresolved V gene accounts for under half of the shortfall where checked; the remainder is of unknown origin. That table furnishes V, J and clone size, whereas the DNA furnished D and trimming. Recorded for this sample are about 140,000 clones; 90% of them occurred a single time. The ten largest account for less than 6.5% of the sample.

In this sample, this clone turned up many times. Its antigen specificity is not known. No base qualities exist here, and no much larger clone lies one base off it. From the cysteine up to the phenylalanine, the CDR3 has a length of 13 residues. The only DNA kept is the CDR3, 39 bases in frame from the first base. The germline V gene supplies CDR1 SNHLY and CDR2 FYNNEI. At the junction V is shortened by 8 bases and J by 3 bases, with 10 bases in between. The intended sense of this specimen's time point label: about 28 days (+/-7) after the second vaccine dose. AZD1222 recipients whose second dose came at about 4 weeks and those whose second dose came at about 12 weeks were combined into one group, since spike-specific TCR depth and breadth did not differ between the two schedules. Samples from vaccinated people were obtained from the UK trials COV001 and COV002, which included a single-blind randomized controlled phase 2/3 trial of AZD1222 (ChAdOx1 nCoV-19) in healthy adults. For TCRbeta chain sequencing, PBMC samples from trial participants were taken at day 0 and at day 28 after the second dose.

This material consisted of peripheral blood, taken 28 days after the second AZD1222 dose. Rearrangement joined TRBV2 to TRBJ2-2, with a tentative D gene TRBD2 over 5 matching bases. The sequence derives from an adult who received the AZD1222 COVID-19 vaccine. At the DNA level, the sequence is TGTGCCAGCGCTGTGGACTACACCGGGGAGCTGTTTTTT. This is translated as CASAVDYTGELFF.